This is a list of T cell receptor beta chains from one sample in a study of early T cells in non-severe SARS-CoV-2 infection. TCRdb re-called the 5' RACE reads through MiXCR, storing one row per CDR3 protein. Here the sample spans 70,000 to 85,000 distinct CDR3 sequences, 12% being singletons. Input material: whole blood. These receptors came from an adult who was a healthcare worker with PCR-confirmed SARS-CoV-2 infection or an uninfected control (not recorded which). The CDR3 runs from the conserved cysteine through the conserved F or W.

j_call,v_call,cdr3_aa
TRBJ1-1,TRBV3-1,CASSQDGAIGAFF
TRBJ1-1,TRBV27,CASTSGTRNTEAFF
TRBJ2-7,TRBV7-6,CASSFQTGLHYEQYF
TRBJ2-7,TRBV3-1,CTSSHSAQAYEQYF
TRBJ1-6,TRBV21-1,CASSKSSPQGSPLHF
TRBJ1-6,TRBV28,CASRRSPAGNSPLHF
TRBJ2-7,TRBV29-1,CSVGEFSYEQYF
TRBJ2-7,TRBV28,CASSLWQGAQSEQYF
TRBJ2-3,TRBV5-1,CASSLVRTGLLAGGDTQYF
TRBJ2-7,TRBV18,CASSRLAGQGEQYF